This TCR beta chain is drawn from a study of tissue T cells after allogeneic stem cell transplantation. Study-level points and caveats: Blood and spleen captured only part of the tissue TCR repertoire.

Worth noting for this clone: What it binds is unknown.

Data came from immunoSEQ multiplex PCR; TCRdb stores just in-frame clones and leaves some out. This sample has 20,000 to 30,000 clones; around four fifths occur once, and the top ten carry 7.7%. The V and J ends lost 6 bases and 4 bases, in that order; junction bases with no gene match: 12. In germline, CDR1 is ENHRY, CDR2 SYGVKD. This CDR3 is built from 16 residues. This rearrangement joins TRBV10-3 to TRBJ2-5; 9 nucleotides align to TRBD2. The source is a female donor older than 55 with lung cancer. The source was tissue from the ileum, collected at autopsy. The CDR3 sequence is CAISSSAGGSGETQYF. CDR3 coding DNA: TGTGCCATCAGCTCTAGCGCGGGAGGGTCTGGAGAGACCCAGTACTTC.